The rows below give T cell receptor beta chains drawn from one sample of a study of CD8 T cells in ankylosing spondylitis. TCRdb re-derived calls from the 5' RACE reads in MiXCR, one entry per CDR3 protein. The sample lists approximately 520,000 distinct CDR3 sequences; approximately 5% were seen once. The sequenced sample consisted of blood, either unsorted or a sorted T cell fraction (not recorded which). The receptors stem from a male donor with ankylosing spondylitis. Both conserved end residues are part of each CDR3. Each record gives: V gene, J gene, clone size, D gene, CDR3 protein, CDR3 DNA. A D gene is named only where the DNA matches it firmly. Rows may omit the clone size; those that give it use once, few, many or a size class.

TRBV29-1,TRBJ2-3,many,TRBD1,CSVRRGTDTQYF,TGCAGCGTCCGCAGGGGGACAGATACGCAGTATTTT
TRBV20-1,TRBJ2-1,few,TRBD2,CSAIGLAGGEQFF,TGCAGTGCTATAGGACTAGCGGGAGGTGAGCAGTTCTTC
TRBV7-9,TRBJ1-2,many,.,CASSRKGMLDGYTF,TGTGCCAGCAGCCGAAAGGGCATGTTAGATGGCTACACCTTC
TRBV18,TRBJ2-1,many,TRBD2,CASSTWTSGTGNEQFF,TGTGCCAGCTCAACGTGGACTAGCGGGACGGGCAATGAGCAGTTCTTC
TRBV20-1,TRBJ2-1,many,TRBD2,CSAQPASGRAGAYNEQFF,TGCAGTGCCCAACCGGCTAGCGGGAGGGCCGGAGCCTACAATGAGCAGTTCTTC
TRBV12-3/TRBV12-4,TRBJ2-6,many,.,CASSLAGRTGANVLTF,TGTGCCAGCAGTTTGGCAGGGAGGACGGGGGCCAACGTCCTGACTTTC
TRBV28,TRBJ1-2,many,TRBD1,CASSQGQGYDQGGYTF,TGTGCCAGCAGCCAAGGACAGGGATATGATCAAGGCGGCTACACCTTC
TRBV4-3,TRBJ2-1,many,TRBD1,CASSGTGGNEQFF,TGCGCCAGCTCAGGGACAGGGGGCAATGAGCAGTTCTTC
TRBV10-3,TRBJ2-2,many,.,CAIRNINTGELFF,TGTGCCATCAGGAATATCAACACCGGGGAGCTGTTTTTT
TRBV2,TRBJ1-2,.,.,CASQLTALSNYGYTF,TGTGCCAGCCAACTCACGGCCCTCTCTAACTATGGCTACACCTTC
TRBV5-1,TRBJ2-1,many,TRBD1,CASSFPWTGGTYNEQFF,TGCGCCAGCAGCTTTCCTTGGACAGGCGGAACCTACAATGAGCAGTTCTTC
TRBV7-9,TRBJ2-5,many,.,CASSSRELQGGTQYF,TGTGCCAGCAGCTCGAGGGAGTTACAGGGTGGGACCCAGTACTTC
TRBV12-3/TRBV12-4,TRBJ1-1,many,TRBD1,CASSLTAGTDNTEAFF,TGTGCCAGCAGTTTAACGGCCGGGACAGATAACACTGAAGCTTTCTTT
TRBV5-1,TRBJ2-7,many,TRBD2,CASRRDDLLASRISYEQYF,TGCGCCAGCAGACGCGACGACCTACTAGCGTCCCGAATCTCCTACGAGCAGTACTTC
TRBV4-1,TRBJ2-3,many,.,CASSLLAPSTLRTDTQYF,TGCGCCAGCAGCCTGTTGGCTCCTTCTACTCTTCGCACAGATACGCAGTATTTT
TRBV9,TRBJ2-1,.,TRBD2,CASSVDVAGDPKYNEQFF,TGTGCCAGCAGCGTAGATGTAGCGGGGGACCCCAAGTACAATGAGCAGTTCTTC
TRBV2,TRBJ1-5,.,TRBD1,CASSEGDRGYQPQHF,TGTGCCAGCAGTGAAGGAGACAGGGGGTATCAGCCCCAGCATTTT
TRBV29-1,TRBJ1-4,many,.,CSAGRTGINEKLFF,TGCAGCGCCGGCCGAACAGGGATTAATGAAAAACTGTTTTTT
TRBV5-5,TRBJ2-1,many,.,CASSFRRALYNEQFF,TGTGCCAGCAGCTTTAGGCGGGCCCTATACAATGAGCAGTTCTTC
TRBV9,TRBJ1-6,many,.,CASSVSGQNSPLHF,TGTGCCAGCAGCGTGTCAGGGCAAAATTCACCCCTCCACTTT
TRBV29-1,TRBJ1-1,many,TRBD1,CSVRTGFWDTEAFF,TGCAGCGTTCGGACAGGCTTTTGGGACACTGAAGCTTTCTTT
TRBV18,TRBJ1-5,few,.,CASSPPKSEGNQPQHF,TGTGCCAGCTCACCACCCAAGTCCGAGGGCAATCAGCCCCAGCATTTT
TRBV12-3/TRBV12-4,TRBJ2-2,many,.,CASSLIPTGELFF,TGTGCCAGCAGTTTAATTCCTACCGGGGAGCTGTTTTTT
TRBV9,TRBJ2-2,many,.,CASSGNLAGTNTGELFF,TGTGCCAGCAGCGGAAATCTGGCAGGGACGAACACCGGGGAGCTGTTTTTT
TRBV5-4,TRBJ2-1,.,.,CASSAGQYNEQFF,TGTGCCAGCAGCGCGGGACAGTACAATGAGCAGTTCTTC
TRBV27,TRBJ2-5,many,TRBD1,CASSPRDRGLSGHWEETQYF,TGTGCCAGCAGTCCCCGGGACAGGGGGCTTAGCGGCCACTGGGAGGAGACCCAGTACTTC
TRBV9,TRBJ2-1,many,.,CASSVDGIYNEQFF,TGTGCCAGCAGCGTAGACGGGATATACAATGAGCAGTTCTTC
TRBV20-1,TRBJ2-5,many,.,CSAREGKETQYF,TGCAGTGCTAGAGAGGGGAAAGAGACCCAGTACTTC
TRBV9,TRBJ2-7,many,.,CASSIGPDYEQYF,TGTGCCAGCAGCATTGGTCCAGACTACGAGCAGTACTTC
TRBV4-2,TRBJ2-7,.,.,CASSQDKGREQYF,TGTGCCAGCAGCCAAGATAAGGGACGCGAGCAGTACTTC
TRBV10-3,TRBJ1-1,many,.,CAISGLSGNTEAFF,TGTGCCATCAGTGGCCTCTCAGGGAACACTGAAGCTTTCTTT
TRBV5-6,TRBJ1-6,many,TRBD1,CASSKTGGDSPLHF,TGTGCCAGCAGTAAAACAGGGGGCGATTCACCCCTCCACTTT
TRBV7-2,TRBJ2-7,many,TRBD2,CASSLGGGRAHEQYF,TGTGCCAGCAGCTTAGGTGGCGGGAGGGCCCACGAGCAGTACTTC
TRBV20-1,TRBJ2-3,few,TRBD2,CSGTLAGGTDTQYF,TGCAGTGGGACCTTAGCGGGGGGCACAGATACGCAGTATTTT
TRBV7-2,TRBJ2-1,.,.,CASSLLTGPYNEQFF,TGTGCCAGCAGCCTTCTAACGGGGCCCTACAATGAGCAGTTCTTC
TRBV5-1,TRBJ2-3,many,.,CASSLTRGTDTQYF,TGCGCCAGCAGCTTGACCCGGGGCACAGATACGCAGTATTTT
TRBV11-2,TRBJ1-1,many,.,CASGPGGGTEAFF,TGTGCCAGCGGACCCGGGGGGGGCACTGAAGCTTTCTTT
TRBV4-3,TRBJ2-7,many,.,CASSQDARGYEQYF,TGCGCCAGCAGCCAAGATGCCAGGGGCTACGAGCAGTACTTC
TRBV5-1,TRBJ1-1,many,.,CASSEDPNTEAFF,TGCGCCAGCAGCGAGGATCCGAACACTGAAGCTTTCTTT
TRBV10-3,TRBJ2-1,.,TRBD2,CAISRLAGGEQFF,TGTGCCATCAGTCGACTAGCGGGGGGAGAGCAGTTCTTC
TRBV2,TRBJ1-1,.,.,CASSQWTGNTEAFF,TGTGCCAGCAGCCAATGGACGGGGAACACTGAAGCTTTCTTT
TRBV29-1,TRBJ2-6,many,TRBD1,CSVYTGGRGANVLTF,TGCAGCGTCTATACAGGGGGCCGGGGGGCCAACGTCCTGACTTTC
TRBV4-2,TRBJ1-2,.,.,CASSQGLIGRGRRDYGYTF,TGTGCCAGCAGCCAAGGACTGATCGGCAGGGGTAGGCGAGACTATGGCTACACCTTC
TRBV7-2,TRBJ1-5,many,TRBD1,CASSLRQGNQPQHF,TGTGCCAGCAGCTTGAGACAGGGGAATCAGCCCCAGCATTTT
TRBV5-1,TRBJ2-7,many,.,CASSLSGFEQYF,TGCGCCAGCAGCTTGAGCGGGTTCGAGCAGTACTTC
TRBV7-6,TRBJ1-2,many,TRBD1,CASSLDRGIPNYGYTF,TGTGCCAGCAGCTTAGACAGGGGAATACCTAACTATGGCTACACCTTC
TRBV11-2,TRBJ2-1,.,.,CASGGNEQFF,TGTGCCAGCGGGGGAAATGAGCAGTTCTTC
TRBV7-2,TRBJ2-2,many,.,CASSLVGLTGELFF,TGTGCCAGCAGCTTAGTGGGCCTTACCGGGGAGCTGTTTTTT
TRBV7-9,TRBJ1-1,few,TRBD1,CASSWDRAAEAFF,TGTGCCAGCAGCTGGGACAGGGCGGCTGAAGCTTTCTTT
TRBV5-6,TRBJ1-2,many,.,CASSLAKFRFLYGYTF,TGTGCCAGCAGCTTGGCCAAGTTTCGGTTCCTCTATGGCTACACCTTC
TRBV28,TRBJ2-3,few,TRBD1,CASSLVGQARSTDTQYF,TGTGCCAGCAGTTTAGTGGGACAGGCTAGATCCACAGATACGCAGTATTTT
TRBV20-1,TRBJ2-1,many,TRBD2,CSASRLAGGNEQFF,TGCAGTGCTAGTCGACTAGCGGGAGGGAATGAGCAGTTCTTC
TRBV6-2/TRBV6-3,TRBJ1-5,many,.,CASSPRAQPQHF,TGTGCCAGCAGTCCCAGGGCTCAGCCCCAGCATTTT
TRBV7-3,TRBJ2-6,few,TRBD1,CASSSFRGPGANVLTF,TGTGCCAGCAGCTCCTTCAGGGGGCCTGGGGCCAACGTCCTGACTTTC
TRBV12-3/TRBV12-4,TRBJ1-3,many,.,CASSRGQISGNTIYF,TGTGCCAGCAGTAGAGGACAGATCTCTGGAAACACCATATATTTT
TRBV2,TRBJ1-5,many,TRBD1,CASSVRTGGFQPQHF,TGTGCCAGCAGCGTTAGGACAGGGGGGTTCCAGCCCCAGCATTTT
TRBV7-3,TRBJ2-3,many,TRBD2,CASSSGLAGGSDTQYF,TGTGCCAGCAGCTCAGGACTAGCGGGGGGATCAGATACGCAGTATTTT
TRBV10-3,TRBJ2-3,many,TRBD1,CAIRRDSSTDTQYF,TGTGCCATCAGGAGGGACAGTAGCACAGATACGCAGTATTTT
TRBV4-3,TRBJ2-1,many,.,CASSPRVAANEQFF,TGCGCCAGCAGCCCACGGGTAGCGGCGAATGAGCAGTTCTTC